This T cell receptor (beta chain) is drawn from a study of blood T cell repertoires in COVID-19. Germline CDR1 and CDR2: LNHDA and SQIVND (reference sequence). CDR3 length equals 13 residues. V dropped 5 bases and J dropped 5 bases, with 12 bases sitting between them. Some clones are missing from TCRdb's copy, which holds only in-frame ones; the method was immunoSEQ multiplex PCR. The table shows 40,000 to 50,000 clones, with around 81% occurring only once. The TCR was taken from an elderly woman with acute or convalescent COVID-19. The rearrangement uses TRBV19 and TRBJ1-1; tentatively, D is TRBD1 (6 bases). Sequencing input: peripheral blood. CDR3 bases: TGTGCCAGTAGTCAAGGGGGTCGGACTGAAGCTTTCTTT. Translation gives CASSQGGRTEAFF.